The 9 T cell receptor beta chains below were found in one sample sequenced in a study of liver allograft versus peripheral blood T cells. For the study at large: Comparing T cell receptor repertoires in transplanted livers with those in recipients' peripheral blood was part of the design.

MiXCR, applied by TCRdb to the reads, yields one record per CDR3 protein. The repertoire consists of several thousand distinct CDR3 sequences, with about a sixth occurring once and the leading ten covering about 46%. Receptors were obtained from a human patient who had a liver transplant. Some T cells may arise from the graft donor.

The chain is built from TRBV7-9 and TRBJ2-1; D might be TRBD2 (6 bases). CDR3 length: 15 residues. V dropped 3 bases and J dropped 6 bases, with 15 bases sitting between them. The germline V gene has CDR1 SEHNR and CDR2 FQNEAQ (reference sequence). Written as DNA, the CDR3 is TGTGCCAGCAGCTTGGGGCGGGGCTCGACCAATGAGCAGTTCTTC. The encoded protein is CASSLGRGSTNEQFF.

This clonotype was counted only a few times. The J gene is TRBJ2-1, the V gene TRBV7-3, with TRBD1 matching over 9 bases. V trimming: 5 bases; J trimming: 2 bases; junction bases outside the gene matches: 10. The CDR3 consists of 17 residues. CDR1 SGHTA and CDR2 FQGTGA come from the germline V gene. CDR3 DNA: TGTGCCAGCAGCGAGACAGGGGGGAGGATCCCCTACAATGAGCAGTTCTTC. This gives the protein CASSETGGRIPYNEQFF.

By share, this clonotype counts as medium-sized. The chain carries TRBV27 and TRBJ1-2; 7 bases align to TRBD1. Germline assignment: CDR1 MNHEY and CDR2 SMNVEV (reference sequence). CDR3 length equals 14 residues. Trimming at V came to 2 bases and at J to 4 bases, leaving 4 bases not matched to a gene. The CDR3 is CASSLGDSGYGYTF. The CDR3 bases are TGTGCCAGCAGTTTAGGGGACAGTGGCTATGGCTACACCTTC.

In its sample, this clonotype ranks as medium-sized. The chain links TRBV24-1 to TRBJ2-1; D not resolved. The CDR3 is 18 residues long. The germline V and J ends were trimmed by 4 bases and 7 bases, with 25 bases remaining between them. Germline values: CDR1 KGHDR, CDR2 SFDVKD. The CDR3: CATSDPGVSLKARNEQFF. Written as DNA, the CDR3 is TGTGCCACCAGTGACCCTGGGGTTTCGCTAAAGGCGAGGAATGAGCAGTTCTTC.

This clonotype showed up just once. Possible read error: a much larger clone is one base away. The chain is built from TRBV27 and TRBJ1-2; D may be TRBD1 (5 bases). The CDR3 totals 15 residues. Trimming left V 3 bases short and J 9 bases short, with 20 bases between. Per the germline V gene, CDR1 is MNHEY and CDR2 is SMNVEV (reference sequence). The CDR3 DNA reads as TGTGCCAGCAGTTTTTTGGGAACCAGGGTTCCTTGCTACACCTTC. Amino acid sequence: CASSFLGTRVPCYTF.

The chain combines TRBV28 with TRBJ2-7; D ambiguous. This CDR3 is 13 amino acids long. V shed 6 bases and J shed 2 bases, with 11 bases lying between them. Germline V CDR1 and CDR2: MDHEN, SYDVKM. CDR3 DNA: TGTGCCAGCAGCTTTAATGGAGCCTACGAGCAGTACTTC. This gives the protein CASSFNGAYEQYF.

This clonotype was found many times. The J gene is TRBJ2-7, the V gene TRBV7-9; TRBD1 agrees at 8 bases. The junction had 9 bases not matched to a gene; V was cut back by 5 bases and J by 9 bases. CDR1 and CDR2 (germline): SEHNR, FQNEAQ (reference sequence). The length of the CDR3 is 13 residues. In DNA, the CDR3 is TGTGCCAGCAGCACGCTCCAGGGGGCGGTGCAGTACTTC. As protein: CASSTLQGAVQYF.

This clonotype was observed a handful of times. Here the CDR3 DNA reads TGTGCCAGCAGTCCTACACCCATTGGAAACACCATATATTTT. Residues: CASSPTPIGNTIYF. The rearrangement links TRBV27 to TRBJ1-3; no firm D call. The length of the CDR3 is 14 residues. Deletions cut 5 bases from V and 3 bases from J, with 11 bases between. Germline values: CDR1 MNHEY, CDR2 SMNVEV (reference sequence).

Sample share makes this clonotype medium-sized (0.01 to 0.1%). V is TRBV28 and J is TRBJ2-6, with 7 bases matching TRBD2. CDR3 length: 15 amino acids. CDR1 is MDHEN, CDR2 SYDVKM, per germline. V shed 3 bases and J 4 bases; nucleotides not matched to a gene: 3. The CDR3 nucleotides are TGTGCCAGCAGTTTGGGAGGGGACGGGGCCAACGTCCTGACTTTC. Translated, it gives CASSLGGDGANVLTF.